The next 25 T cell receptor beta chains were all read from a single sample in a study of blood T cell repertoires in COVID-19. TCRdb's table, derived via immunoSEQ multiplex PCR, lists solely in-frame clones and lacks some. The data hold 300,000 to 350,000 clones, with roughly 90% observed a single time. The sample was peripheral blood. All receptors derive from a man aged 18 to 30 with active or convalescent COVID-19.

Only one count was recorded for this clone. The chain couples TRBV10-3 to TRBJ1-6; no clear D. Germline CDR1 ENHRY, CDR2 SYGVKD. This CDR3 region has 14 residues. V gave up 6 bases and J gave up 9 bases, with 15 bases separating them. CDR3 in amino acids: CAIRRTGIGSPLHF. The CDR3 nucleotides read TGTGCCATCAGGAGGACGGGGATCGGTTCACCCCTCCACTTT.

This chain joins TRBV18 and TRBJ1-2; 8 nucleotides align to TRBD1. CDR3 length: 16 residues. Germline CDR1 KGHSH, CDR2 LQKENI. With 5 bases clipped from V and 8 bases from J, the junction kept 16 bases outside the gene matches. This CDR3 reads CASSSFRDRLKGGYTF. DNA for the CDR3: TGTGCCAGCTCATCGTTCCGGGACAGGCTTAAGGGAGGCTACACCTTC.

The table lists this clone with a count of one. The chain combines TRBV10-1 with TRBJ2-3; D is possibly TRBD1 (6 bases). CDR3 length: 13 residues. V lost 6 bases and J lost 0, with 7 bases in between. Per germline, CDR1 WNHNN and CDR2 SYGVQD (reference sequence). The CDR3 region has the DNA TGCGCCAGCAGCAGGGGAAGCACAGATACGCAGTATTTT. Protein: CASSRGSTDTQYF.

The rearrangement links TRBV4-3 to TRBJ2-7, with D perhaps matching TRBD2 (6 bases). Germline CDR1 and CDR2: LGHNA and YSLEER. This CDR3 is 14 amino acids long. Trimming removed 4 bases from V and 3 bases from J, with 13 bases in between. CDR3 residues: CASSRTSGDYEQYF. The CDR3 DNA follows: TGCGCCAGCAGCCGAACTTCGGGGGACTACGAGCAGTACTTC.

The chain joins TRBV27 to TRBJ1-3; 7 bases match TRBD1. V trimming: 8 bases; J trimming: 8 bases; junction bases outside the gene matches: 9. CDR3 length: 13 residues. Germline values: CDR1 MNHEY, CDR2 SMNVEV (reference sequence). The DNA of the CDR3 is TGTGCCAGCGCACAGGACAGGAGATACACCATATATTTT. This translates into CASAQDRRYTIYF.

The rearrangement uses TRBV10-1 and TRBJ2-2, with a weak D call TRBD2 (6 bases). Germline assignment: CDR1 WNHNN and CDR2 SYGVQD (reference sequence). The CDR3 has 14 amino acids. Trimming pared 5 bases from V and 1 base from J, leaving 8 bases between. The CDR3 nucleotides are TGCGCCAGCAGTTGGGACTGGAACACCGGGGAGCTGTTTTTT. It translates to CASSWDWNTGELFF.

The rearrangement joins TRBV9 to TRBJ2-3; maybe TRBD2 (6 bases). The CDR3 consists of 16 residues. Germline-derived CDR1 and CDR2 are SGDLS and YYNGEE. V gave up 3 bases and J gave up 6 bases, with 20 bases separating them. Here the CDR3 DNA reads TGTGCCAGCAGCGCCCTGCGGGGTTTGGAGTCCGATACGCAGTATTTT. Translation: CASSALRGLESDTQYF.

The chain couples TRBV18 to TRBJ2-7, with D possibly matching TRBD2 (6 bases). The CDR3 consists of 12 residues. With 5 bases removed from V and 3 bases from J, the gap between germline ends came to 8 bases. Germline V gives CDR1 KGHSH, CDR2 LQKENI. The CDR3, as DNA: TGTGCCAGCTCAGGGGGGAGCTACGAGCAGTACTTC. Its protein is CASSGGSYEQYF.

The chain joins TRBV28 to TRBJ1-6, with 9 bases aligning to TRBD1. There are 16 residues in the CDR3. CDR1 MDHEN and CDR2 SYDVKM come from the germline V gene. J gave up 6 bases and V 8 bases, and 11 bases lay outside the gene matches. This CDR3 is CASATPGTGPNSPLHF. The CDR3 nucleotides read TGTGCCAGCGCCACCCCAGGGACAGGGCCTAATTCACCCCTCCACTTT.

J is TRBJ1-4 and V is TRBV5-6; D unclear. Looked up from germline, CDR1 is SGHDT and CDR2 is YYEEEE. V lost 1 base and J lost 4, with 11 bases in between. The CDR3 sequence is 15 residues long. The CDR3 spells CASSLYGRDNEKLFF. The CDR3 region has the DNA TGTGCCAGCAGCTTGTACGGACGGGATAATGAAAAACTGTTTTTT.

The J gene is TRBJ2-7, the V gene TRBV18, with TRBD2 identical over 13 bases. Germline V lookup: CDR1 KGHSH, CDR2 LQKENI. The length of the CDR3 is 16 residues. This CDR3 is CASSPPRVGTSGIYPV. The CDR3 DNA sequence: TGTGCCAGCTCACCACCAAGGGTCGGGACTAGCGGGATCTACCCCGTC.

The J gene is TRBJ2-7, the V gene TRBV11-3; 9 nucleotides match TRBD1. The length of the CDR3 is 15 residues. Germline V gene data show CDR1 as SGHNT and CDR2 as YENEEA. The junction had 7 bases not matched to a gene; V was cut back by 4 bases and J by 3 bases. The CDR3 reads CASSSSRDRDYEQYF. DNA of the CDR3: TGTGCCAGCAGCTCCTCACGGGACAGGGACTACGAGCAGTACTTC.

The CDR3 DNA sequence: TGCGCCAGCAGCTTGGCTTGGGAGGGGAACACTGAAGCTTTCTTT. This codes for CASSLAWEGNTEAFF. The chain carries TRBV5-1 and TRBJ1-1; D gene ambiguous. The CDR3 is made up of 15 amino acids. Germline CDR1 and CDR2: SGHRS and YFSETQ. Between the trimmed V and J ends, which lost 0 bases and 1 base, there was a span of 10 bases.

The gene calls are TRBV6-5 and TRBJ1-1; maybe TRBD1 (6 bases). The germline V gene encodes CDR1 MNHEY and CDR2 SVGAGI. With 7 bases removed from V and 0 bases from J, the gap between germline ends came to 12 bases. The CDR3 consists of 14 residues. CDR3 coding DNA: TGTGCCAGCAAACCGACAGGTATGAACACTGAAGCTTTCTTT. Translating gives CASKPTGMNTEAFF.

In DNA form, the CDR3 reads TGCAGCGTTGACGTTGGGAGGGTAAAAGAGCAGTTCTTC. Its protein is CSVDVGRVKEQFF. The chain recombines TRBV29-1 with TRBJ2-1; 7 bases agree with TRBD2. Germline V gives CDR1 SQVTM, CDR2 ANQGSEA. The CDR3 length is 13 residues. V shed 3 bases, J shed 10 bases, and the junction held 9 bases outside the gene matches.

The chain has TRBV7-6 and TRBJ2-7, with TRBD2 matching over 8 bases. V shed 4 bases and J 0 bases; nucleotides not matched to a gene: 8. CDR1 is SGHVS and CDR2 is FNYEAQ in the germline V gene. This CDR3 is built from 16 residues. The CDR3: CASSSSTSARSYEQYF. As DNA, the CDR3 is TGTGCCAGCAGCTCTTCGACTAGCGCCCGCTCCTACGAGCAGTACTTC.

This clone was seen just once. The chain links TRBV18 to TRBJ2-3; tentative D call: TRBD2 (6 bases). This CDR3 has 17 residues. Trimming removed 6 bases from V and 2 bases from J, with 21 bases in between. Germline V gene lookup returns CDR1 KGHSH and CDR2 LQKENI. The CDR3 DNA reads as TGTGCCAGCTCCCAGGCAGTATCGGGAGTGGTCACAGATACGCAGTATTTT. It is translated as CASSQAVSGVVTDTQYF. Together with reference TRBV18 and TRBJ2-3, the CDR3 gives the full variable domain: NAGVMQNPRHLVRRRGQEARLRCSPMKGHSHVYWYRQLPEEGLKFMVYLQKENIIDESGMPKERFSAEFPKEGPSILRIQQVVRGDSAAYFCASSQAVSGVVTDTQYFGPGTRLTVL.

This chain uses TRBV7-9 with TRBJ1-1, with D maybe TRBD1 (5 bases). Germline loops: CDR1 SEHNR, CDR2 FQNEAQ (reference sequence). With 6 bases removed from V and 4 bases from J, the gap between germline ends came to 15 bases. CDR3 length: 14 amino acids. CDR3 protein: CASRRGKGLTEAFF. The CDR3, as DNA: TGTGCCAGCAGGCGTGGGAAGGGGCTCACTGAAGCTTTCTTT.

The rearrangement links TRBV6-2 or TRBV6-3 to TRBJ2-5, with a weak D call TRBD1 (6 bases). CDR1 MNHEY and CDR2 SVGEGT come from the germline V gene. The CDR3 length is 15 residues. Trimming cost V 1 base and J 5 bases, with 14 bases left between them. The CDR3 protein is CASSYFSTGRETQYF. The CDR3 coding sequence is TGTGCCAGCAGTTACTTCTCTACAGGGCGGGAGACCCAGTACTTC.

CDR3 in amino acids: CASSLDSLSEQYF. DNA for the CDR3: TGTGCCAGCAGCTTGGACAGCCTCTCCGAGCAGTACTTC. V gene TRBV5-4 combines with J gene TRBJ2-7; D not certain. CDR3 length: 13 residues. Germline loops: CDR1 SGHNT, CDR2 YYREEE (reference sequence). The V end lost 0 bases, the J end lost 6 bases, and 10 bases lay between the germline ends.

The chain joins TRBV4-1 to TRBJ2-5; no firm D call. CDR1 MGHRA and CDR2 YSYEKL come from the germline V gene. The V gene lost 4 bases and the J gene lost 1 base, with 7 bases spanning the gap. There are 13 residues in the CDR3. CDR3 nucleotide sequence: TGCGCCAGCAGCCGGCGACTCCAAGAGACCCAGTACTTC. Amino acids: CASSRRLQETQYF.

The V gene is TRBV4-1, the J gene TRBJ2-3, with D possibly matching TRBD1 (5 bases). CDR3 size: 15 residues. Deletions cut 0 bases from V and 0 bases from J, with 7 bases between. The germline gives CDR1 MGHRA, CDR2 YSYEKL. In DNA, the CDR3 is TGCGCCAGCAGCCAAGACCCAGGGAGCACAGATACGCAGTATTTT. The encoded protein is CASSQDPGSTDTQYF.

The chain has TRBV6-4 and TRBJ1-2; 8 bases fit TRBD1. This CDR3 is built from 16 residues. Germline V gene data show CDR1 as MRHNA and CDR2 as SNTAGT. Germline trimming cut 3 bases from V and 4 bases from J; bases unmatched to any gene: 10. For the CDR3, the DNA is TGTGCCAGCAGTGAAACAGGGGGTGGTCCCCTCTATGGCTACACCTTC. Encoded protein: CASSETGGGPLYGYTF.

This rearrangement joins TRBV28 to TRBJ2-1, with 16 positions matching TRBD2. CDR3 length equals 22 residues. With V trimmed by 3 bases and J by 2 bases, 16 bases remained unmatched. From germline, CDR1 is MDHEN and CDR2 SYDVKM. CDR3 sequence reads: CASSFRRWRSGTSGRAYNEQFF. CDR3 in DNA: TGTGCCAGCAGTTTCAGGAGGTGGCGATCCGGGACTAGCGGGAGGGCCTACAATGAGCAGTTCTTC.

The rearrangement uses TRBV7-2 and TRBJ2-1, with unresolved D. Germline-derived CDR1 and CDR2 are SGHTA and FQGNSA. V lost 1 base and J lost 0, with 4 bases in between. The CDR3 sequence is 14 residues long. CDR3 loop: CASSLESSYNEQFF. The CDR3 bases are TGTGCCAGCAGCTTAGAGAGCTCCTACAATGAGCAGTTCTTC.